Below are 20 T cell receptor beta chains sequenced from a single sample in a study of shared clonotypes between healthy human individuals. Profiling relied on immunoSEQ multiplex PCR, and the TCRdb table lists in-frame clones only, not all of them. The sample records under 2,500,000 clones, 95% being singletons. Sequencing was performed on naive CD4+ T cells sorted from blood. Sample subset: CD45RA+ positively selected. The receptors derive from a man younger than 35 in good health.

This clone was seen a single time. The chain uses TRBV18 and TRBJ2-7; 7 nucleotides agree with TRBD1. The CDR3 is made up of 16 amino acids. J lost 3 bases, V lost 5 bases, and 13 bases had no gene match. In germline, CDR1 is KGHSH, CDR2 LQKENI. CDR3 region: CASSETGVPPYYEQYF. Written as DNA, the CDR3 is TGTGCCAGCTCAGAAACAGGGGTCCCGCCTTACTACGAGCAGTACTTC.

The V and J genes are TRBV7-8 and TRBJ1-4; tentatively, D is TRBD1 (6 bases). The CDR3 has 16 amino acids. Per germline, CDR1 SGHVS and CDR2 FQNEAQ. V lost 1 base, J lost 6 bases, and 15 bases lay in between. Here the CDR3 DNA reads TGTGCCAGCAGCTTAGATTATGCCAGGGGCCATGAAAAACTGTTTTTT. This translates into CASSLDYARGHEKLFF. Drawing the rest from reference TRBV7-8 and TRBJ1-4, the complete variable domain is GAGVSQSPRYKVAKRGQDVALRCDPISGHVSLFWYQQALGQGPEFLTYFQNEAQLDKSGLPSDRFFAERPEGSVSTLKIQRTQQEDSAVYLCASSLDYARGHEKLFFGSGTQLSVL.

CDR3 amino acids: CASSPALRDQGYTF. Here the CDR3 DNA reads TGTGCCAGCAGCCCAGCCCTACGGGATCAAGGCTACACCTTC. The V gene is TRBV7-8, the J gene TRBJ1-2; D gene unclear. The CDR3 sequence is 14 residues long. The germline CDR1 and CDR2 sequences are SGHVS and FQNEAQ. V lost 5 bases, J lost 8 bases, and 18 bases lay in between.

The genes are TRBV5-1 and TRBJ2-5; 12 bases align to TRBD2. With V trimmed by 7 bases and J by 5 bases, 9 bases remained unmatched. CDR3 size: 15 residues. Germline assignment: CDR1 SGHRS and CDR2 YFSETQ. The CDR3 region is CASQLELAGGETQYF. DNA for the CDR3: TGCGCCAGCCAACTCGAACTAGCGGGGGGTGAGACCCAGTACTTC.

This sequence joins TRBV15 and TRBJ1-1; no clear D gene. In germline, CDR1 is LNHNV, CDR2 YYDKDF (reference sequence). Trimming removed 6 bases at V and 1 base at J, with 9 bases between. This CDR3 is 13 amino acids long. The CDR3 sequence is CATSLVANTEAFF. CDR3 DNA: TGTGCCACCAGTTTGGTCGCGAACACTGAAGCTTTCTTT.

The chain couples TRBV30 to TRBJ1-5; D is undetermined. CDR1 and CDR2 (germline): GTSNPN, SVGIG (reference sequence). This CDR3 spans 15 amino acids. Trimming removed 0 bases at V and 3 bases at J, with 12 bases between. The CDR3 sequence: CAWSVRAEVNQPQHF. The CDR3 bases are TGTGCCTGGAGTGTAAGGGCTGAGGTCAATCAGCCCCAGCATTTT. The full variable domain, its missing parts supplied by reference TRBV30 and TRBJ1-5, is SQTIHQWPATLVQPVGSPLSLECTVEGTSNPNLYWYRQAAGRGLQLLFYSVGIGQISSEVPQNLSASRPQDRQFILSSKKLLLSDSGFYLCAWSVRAEVNQPQHFGDGTRLSIL.

This chain connects TRBV6-1 to TRBJ2-7; tentatively, D is TRBD2 (6 bases). Trimming took 3 bases from V and 7 from J, leaving 22 bases between them. CDR3 size: 16 residues. Germline V gives CDR1 MNHNS, CDR2 SASEGT. Here the CDR3 reads CASSEGLGREVGEQYF. CDR3 coding DNA: TGTGCCAGCAGTGAGGGGTTGGGGCGGGAAGTTGGGGAGCAGTACTTC.

J is TRBJ1-1 and V is TRBV2; the D is unclear. The CDR3 length is 16 residues. The ends were cut back, 3 bases at V and 4 bases at J, with 18 bases in the middle. CDR1 is SNHLY, CDR2 FYNNEI, per germline. The CDR3 DNA reads TGTGCCAGCAGTGACCAGACGGGCCGGGATATCACTGAAGCTTTCTTT. Its translation: CASSDQTGRDITEAFF.

The chain employs TRBV19 and TRBJ1-3, with D perhaps TRBD1 (5 bases). Germline-derived CDR1 and CDR2 are LNHDA and SQIVND (reference sequence). CDR3 length: 19 residues. V was clipped by 7 bases and J by 0 bases, with 25 bases between them. CDR3 nucleotides: TGTGCCAGTAAACCAACGTATGGGGCTGTAGGAGGCTCTGGAAACACCATATATTTT. Encoded protein: CASKPTYGAVGGSGNTIYF. Complete variable domain (other parts from reference TRBV19 and TRBJ1-3): DGGITQSPKYLFRKEGQNVTLSCEQNLNHDAMYWYRQDPGQGLRLIYYSQIVNDFQKGDIAEGYSVSREKKESFPLTVTSAQKNPTAFYLCASKPTYGAVGGSGNTIYFGEGSWLTVV.

V is TRBV2 and J is TRBJ2-7; 7 nucleotides agree with TRBD2. This CDR3 has 14 residues. Germline assignment: CDR1 SNHLY and CDR2 FYNNEI. V trimming: 4 bases; J trimming: 1 base; junction bases outside the gene matches: 4. CDR3 DNA sequence: TGTGCCAGCAGTGCGGGGGAGGGATCCTACGAGCAGTACTTC. Encoded protein: CASSAGEGSYEQYF.

This clone was seen only once. The chain links TRBV4-2 to TRBJ2-1; D remains ambiguous. From germline, CDR1 is LGHNA and CDR2 YNFKEQ. V was pared by 0 bases and J by 5 bases, with 8 bases between. There are 14 residues in the CDR3. The CDR3 coding sequence is TGTGCCAGCAGCCAAGATCGGGCAGACAATGAGCAGTTCTTC. It is translated as CASSQDRADNEQFF.

The chain couples TRBV28 to TRBJ2-7; TRBD2 is a possible D gene (5 bases). The germline V and J ends were trimmed by 7 bases and 5 bases, with 12 bases remaining between them. The germline CDR1 and CDR2 sequences are MDHEN and SYDVKM. The CDR3 has 12 amino acids. This chain's CDR3 is CASTQQADEQYF. The CDR3 DNA follows: TGTGCCAGCACCCAACAAGCGGACGAGCAGTACTTC.

This clone was observed once. The chain couples TRBV2 to TRBJ1-1; unclear D gene. Germline CDR1 reads SNHLY; CDR2 reads FYNNEI. CDR3 length: 14 residues. Trimming removed 5 bases at V and 1 base at J, with 11 bases between. CDR3 sequence reads: CASSSPRGNTEAFF. CDR3 DNA sequence: TGTGCCAGCAGTTCCCCTCGGGGGAACACTGAAGCTTTCTTT.

The chain uses TRBV27 and TRBJ2-1, with 8 bases lining up with TRBD2. The J segment lost 1 base and the V segment lost 7 bases, leaving 6 bases of the junction unmatched. The germline gives CDR1 MNHEY, CDR2 SMNVEV (reference sequence). The CDR3 sequence is 15 residues long. CDR3 region: CASTFGGASYNEQFF. The CDR3 DNA sequence: TGTGCCAGCACTTTCGGGGGGGCTTCCTACAATGAGCAGTTCTTC.

Remarks on this clone: Other DNA sequences in the sample encode the same CDR3. The V gene is TRBV9, the J gene TRBJ2-7, with 9 bases matching TRBD2. The CDR3 contains 15 residues. Looked up from germline, CDR1 is SGDLS and CDR2 is YYNGEE. V was pared by 2 bases and J by 2 bases, with 5 bases of the junction left unmatched. CDR3 sequence (DNA): TGTGCCAGCAGCGTTGAAGCGGGAGGCACCTACGAGCAGTACTTC. Translated: CASSVEAGGTYEQYF.

The chain has TRBV5-4 and TRBJ2-5; TRBD1 or TRBD2 may be the D gene (5 bases each). CDR3 length: 15 amino acids. The germline V gene encodes CDR1 SGHNT and CDR2 YYREEE (reference sequence). V shed 0 bases and J shed 4 bases, with 13 bases lying between them. The CDR3: CASSLDGGRRETQYF. Written as DNA, the CDR3 is TGTGCCAGCAGCTTGGATGGGGGACGTCGAGAGACCCAGTACTTC.

The J gene is TRBJ1-5, the V gene TRBV6-1; D is undetermined. V lost 8 bases, J lost 0 bases, and 14 bases lay in between. Germline V gene lookup returns CDR1 MNHNS and CDR2 SASEGT. This CDR3 spans 15 amino acids. The CDR3 DNA is TGTGCCAGCGACGACGGCGGATATAGCAATCAGCCCCAGCATTTT. The encoded protein is CASDDGGYSNQPQHF.

The genes are TRBV11-2 and TRBJ2-7; no clear D gene. The CDR3 sequence is 13 residues long. Germline CDR1 is SGHAT and CDR2 is FQNNGV. The V end lost 6 bases, the J end lost 2 bases, and 11 bases lay between the germline ends. The CDR3 spells CASRMAATYEQYF. CDR3 DNA sequence: TGTGCCAGCAGGATGGCAGCTACCTACGAGCAGTACTTC.

The gene calls are TRBV29-1 and TRBJ1-1; no clear D. V shed 7 bases and J shed 5 bases, with 14 bases lying between them. This CDR3 is built from 12 residues. Germline V CDR1 and CDR2: SQVTM, ANQGSEA. The CDR3 DNA follows: TGCAGCGGTTCGAAGGGAGGGACTGAAGCTTTCTTT. It encodes CSGSKGGTEAFF.

This chain uses TRBV9 with TRBJ1-2; D call uncertain. The germline V gene has CDR1 SGDLS and CDR2 YYNGEE. Trimming removed 0 bases at V and 9 bases at J, with 15 bases between. The CDR3 covers 14 residues. The CDR3 loop is CASSVEGGRLSYTF. The CDR3 nucleotides are TGTGCCAGCAGCGTAGAGGGAGGCAGGTTAAGCTACACCTTC.